This TCR beta chain originates from a study of cytomegalovirus exposure and HLA in healthy donors. PCR used 60 Vbeta primers and 13 Jbeta primers. TCRdb's copy holds only in-frame clones and misses some; the assay was immunoSEQ multiplex PCR. This table holds under 150,000 clones, roughly 9.9% found once. This TCR came from a man aged 25-45 years in good health and CMV-seronegative. Sequencing used PBMCs.

CDR3 nucleotide sequence: TGTGCCAGCAGCTTACGCTCCACTCGGGAGCAGTTCTTC. Its protein product is CASSLRSTREQFF. The V gene is TRBV7-3, the J gene TRBJ2-1; D is undetermined. Deletions cut 2 bases from V and 10 bases from J, with 12 bases between. The CDR3 is 13 amino acids. CDR1 and CDR2 (germline): SGHTA, FQGTGA.